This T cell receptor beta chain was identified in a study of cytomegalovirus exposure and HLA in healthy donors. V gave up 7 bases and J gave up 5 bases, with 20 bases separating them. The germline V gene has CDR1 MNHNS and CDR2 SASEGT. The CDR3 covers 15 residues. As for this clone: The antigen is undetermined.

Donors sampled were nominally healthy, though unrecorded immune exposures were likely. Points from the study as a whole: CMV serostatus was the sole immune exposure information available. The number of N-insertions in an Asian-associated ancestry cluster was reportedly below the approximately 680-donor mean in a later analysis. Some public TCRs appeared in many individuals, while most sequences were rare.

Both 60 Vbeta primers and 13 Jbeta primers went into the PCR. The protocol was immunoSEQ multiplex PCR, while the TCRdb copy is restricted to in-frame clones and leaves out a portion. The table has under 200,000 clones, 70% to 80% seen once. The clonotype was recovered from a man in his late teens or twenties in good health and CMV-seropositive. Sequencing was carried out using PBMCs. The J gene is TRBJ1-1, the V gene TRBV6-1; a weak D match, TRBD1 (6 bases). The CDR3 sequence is CASNPAGELGTEAFF. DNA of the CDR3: TGTGCCAGCAACCCCGCAGGGGAATTGGGGACTGAAGCTTTCTTT.